This TCR beta chain originates from a study of early T cells in non-severe SARS-CoV-2 infection (dated by TCRdb to about 2021). As for the study more broadly: Because TCR sequencing was done on bulk RNA from unsorted whole blood, the alpha and beta chains could not be paired. The paper as a whole reports these results and caveats: VDJdb matching was skewed toward anti-spike CD8 responses, so virus-specific expansions were likely underestimated and private and CD4 specificities were missed.

Germline trimming: 1 base from V, 5 bases from J; junction bases outside gene matches: 4. Taken from the germline V gene (reference sequence), the CDR1 and CDR2 loops are SSHAT and FNYEAQ. The CDR3 has 14 amino acids, counting the end cysteine and phenylalanine. Of all the DNA, just the CDR3 is kept, 42 bases in frame from base 1. The library was obtained by 5' RACE. The instrument given in TCRdb is NextSeq 500. To correct for sequencing error and PCR bias, the TCR library protocol tagged individual cDNA molecules with unique molecular identifiers. TCR alpha and beta chains were both sequenced, and the abundances of alpha and beta sequences in each sample were closely correlated with each other. The authors' pipeline ran thus. Decombinator V4 was used to annotate TCR sequences for V gene, J gene and CDR3. TCRs were defined as expanded if a significant change between any two time points was detected under a Poisson model with p below 0.0001. TCR abundances were normalised to the total number of TCRs sequenced per sample and expressed as counts per million. MAIT TCRs were defined by TRAV1-2 paired with TRAJ12, TRAJ20 or TRAJ33, and iNKT TCRs by TRAV10 paired with TRAJ18. A search of VDJdb, accessed on 1 November 2021, was run for TCRs annotated to CMV, EBV and SARS-CoV-2, with TCRs annotated for multiple antigens excluded. TCRdb reprocessed the public reads (quality trimming at Q25 with fastp, clone calling with MiXCR) and kept in-frame beta chains. Every entry covers one CDR3 protein and lists the most common genes and DNA from its rows. It is TCRdb's table, rather than the study itself, that gives the V and J calls and clone size. Recorded for this sample are some 97,000 distinct CDR3 sequences; around 10% of them occurred a single time. About 4.5% of the sample comes from the top ten.

Set within a cohort of healthcare workers in London, UK, this nested case-control study involved weekly PCR testing of nasopharyngeal swabs along with blood sampling. Between 23 and 31 March 2020, the week of the UK lockdown, healthcare workers were enrolled and then followed up weekly for as long as 16 weeks. As for this clonotype: It lacks a known antigen. Base qualities are not provided; no much larger clone lies one nucleotide away.

The sample was whole blood, taken at baseline. The receptor chain draws on TRBV7-7 and TRBJ2-5, and TRBD1 matches 7 of the central bases. The receptor's source is an adult who was a healthcare worker with PCR-confirmed SARS-CoV-2 infection or an uninfected control (not recorded which). The sequenced DNA: TGTGCCAGCAGCTTAGGACAGGGTTCCGAGACCCAGTACTTC. The encoded protein is CASSLGQGSETQYF.